This T cell receptor beta chain was captured by sequencing in a study of T cell responses to AZD1222 COVID-19 vaccine. Findings and caveats of the study: Increased Spike-specific TCR breadth and depth were observed after two AZD1222 doses. Most donors were white British and more were female, and clonal diversity was possibly underestimated.

On this clone: Its antigen is as yet unknown.

CDR1 and CDR2 (germline): WSHSY, SAAADI. The CDR3 is 10 amino acids. Trimming shortened V by 11 bases and J by 4 bases, and 8 bases separated the two germline ends. Some clones are missing from TCRdb's copy, which holds only in-frame ones; the method was immunoSEQ multiplex PCR. The sample includes 100,000 to 150,000 clones, around 90% of them seen just once. The source material was peripheral blood, sampled on day 0 of AZD1222 vaccination. This receptor was taken from an adult in good health. The genes are TRBV10-2 and TRBJ1-1, with unresolved D. CDR3 in DNA: TGCGCCGCCATGACCACTGAAGCTTTCTTT. Residues: CAAMTTEAFF.